This T cell receptor beta chain was observed in a study of cytomegalovirus exposure and HLA in healthy donors. The study, taken as a whole, reports: The authors reported that TCR beta sequences could predict HLA-A and HLA-B alleles. These predictions were accurate for most subjects in the first cohort. In a later analysis, V- and J-gene trimming of beta chains associated with a DCLRE1C missense variant, replicated independently.

Germline-derived CDR1 and CDR2 are SGHAT and FQNNGV. The CDR3 is made up of 14 amino acids. Trimming removed 7 bases from V and 1 base from J, with 13 bases in between. Primers: 60 Vbeta forward and 13 Jbeta reverse. TCRdb's copy holds only in-frame clones and misses some; the assay was immunoSEQ multiplex PCR. This sample yields about 120,000 clones, of which approximately 81% are seen a single time; roughly 2.4% belongs to the top ten. This clone appeared once. Its specificity is unknown. The chain couples TRBV11-2 to TRBJ2-5; a possible D gene is TRBD2 (6 bases). The material sequenced was PBMCs. The receptor comes from a middle-aged woman in good health and CMV-seronegative. Written as DNA, the CDR3 is TGTGCCAGCAACCTCAGGAGGGGCCAAGAGACCCAGTACTTC. Residues: CASNLRRGQETQYF.